This TCR beta chain was sequenced during a study of T-cell memory formation after mild COVID-19 (dated by TCRdb to the early 2020s). Turning to the overall study: TCR sequence clusters from the two donors were largely donor specific. Longitudinal TCRalpha and TCRbeta repertoire sequencing tracked T-cell clones expanding and contracting after mild COVID-19 in a couple of donors. The cohort was made up of two young adult volunteers, one female and one male, who were previously healthy.

Ficoll-Paque density gradient centrifugation was the method used to isolate PBMCs. CDR1 DFQATT and CDR2 SNEGSKA were looked up in the germline V gene (reference sequence). The CDR3 covers 13 residues, taking in both the cysteine and the phenylalanine. Only the CDR3 region is kept as DNA, spanning 39 bases read in frame from base 1. Study-wide findings and limitations: Clones that contracted from day 15 to 85 showed balanced CD4/CD8 phenotypes, whereas a second wave of clones that expanded from day 15 to 37 leaned towards CD4+. Some responding clones were found in pre-infection memory, which suggests that pre-existing cross-reactive memory T cells took part in the SARS-CoV-2 response. The study covered only a couple of mild cases, and larger cohorts including severe cases with pre-infection samples were considered necessary. SARS-CoV-2 specificity of the second-wave clones peaking on day 37 was not confirmed. Contracting CD4+ clones turned up mainly in the CM and EM memory subsets, whereas EMRA was where CD8+ clones were enriched.

This clonotype was recorded once. No cognate antigen has been identified for it. No much larger clone is present one base from it, and per-base qualities are unavailable. A lone read is weak support. Sequencing instrument: Illumina NovaSeq 6000. TCRalpha and TCRbeta cDNA libraries were built by 5'RACE with constant-segment primers, adding sample barcodes and unique molecular identifiers. Trizol reagent was used to extract RNA from every sample. Library amplification was performed in two PCR steps, and a second sample barcode and Illumina TruSeq adapters were introduced in the second step. Sequencing of the libraries was done on an Illumina NovaSeq, producing 2 x 150 bp paired-end reads. In the source study's methods: Demultiplexing of reads and collapsing into UMI-guided consensus sequences were performed with migec v1.2.7. With mixcr v2.1.11, UMI consensuses were aligned to TRA and TRB V and J templates and assembled into clonotypes. Clonotypes were classified as expanded or contracted when called significant by both edgeR and NoisET, with noise models trained on biological replicates. For edgeR calls, the cutoffs were a false discovery rate-adjusted p below 0.01 and a log2 fold-change threshold of 1. As an exploratory analysis of dynamics, max-normalized trajectories of the 1000 most abundant clonotypes were examined with PCA combined with hierarchical clustering. The CD4 or CD8 phenotype of responding clones was assigned using the separately sequenced CD4+ and CD8+ repertoires. TCRdb handled the public reads itself, with Q25 trimming in fastp and clone calling in MiXCR, and kept productive beta chains. Rows with a matching CDR3 protein are joined into one entry that keeps the most common DNA and genes. Here the V and J calls rest on TCRdb's processing, not on the authors' analysis. Present in this sample are 350,000 to 500,000 distinct CDR3 sequences, over 15% of which were seen just once. The ten biggest clones cover 20% to 25% of the sample.

The sequenced material came from PBMCs or a T cell subset sorted from them (not recorded which). The sequence was obtained from a young man who had mild COVID-19 (a few samples of this study predate the infection). The sample titles of this study are shuffled in the database, so cell type and time point are left out; the donor was told from shared clones. This chain joins TRBV20-1 to TRBJ2-7; 8 bases in the junction line up with TRBD1. For the CDR3, the sequence is CSPSGQDAYEQYF. The DNA reads TGCAGCCCCTCGGGACAGGATGCCTACGAGCAGTACTTC.